Detailed here is one TCR beta chain. This sample stems from a study of blood T cell repertoires in COVID-19. Across the study: In each case, the material was cDNA or gDNA derived from T cells, B-cell-depleted T cells, or PBMCs.

Profiled with immunoSEQ multiplex PCR; TCRdb holds only in-frame clones, not every one. Here the sample spans roughly 250,000 clones, around 93% being singletons. Losses at the gene ends were 3 bases for V and 5 bases for J; bases not matched to a gene: 15. The V gene's germline CDR1 is KGHSH and CDR2 LQKENI. This CDR3 region has 18 residues. The source is a human donor in a cohort exposed to, infected with or recovered from COVID-19 (not recorded which). The donor label of this sample is uncertain. Sequencing was done on a sample of PBMCs or T cells enriched from blood (not recorded which). The J gene is TRBJ2-5, the V gene TRBV18, with TRBD2 identical over 10 bases. The CDR3 DNA reads TGTGCCAGCTCACCGCCTGTTACTAGCGGGGAAGGTTGGGAGACCCAGTACTTC. It translates to CASSPPVTSGEGWETQYF.